The clone carrying this T cell receptor beta chain is large within its sample. The antigen is undetermined. This specimen comes from a study of T cells in Graves' hyperthyroidism and ophthalmopathy. Across the study: Peripheral blood was obtained at initial diagnosis, preceding any treatment.

The CDR3 totals 14 residues. V lost 6 bases to trimming and J lost 2 bases, with 10 bases between them. The study, taken as a whole, reports: Blood also carried most thyroid clonotypes expanded above 0.001.

Hyperthyroidism, newly diagnosed and lasting under 2 months, affected patients aged 18 to 65. Using RNA transcripts as the source, TCR beta CDR3 regions were amplified. Carried out on the TCR CDR3, a first-round RT-PCR used the HTBI primer set. TCRdb re-called the multiplex PCR reads through MiXCR, storing one row per CDR3 protein. This table has around 350,000 distinct CDR3 sequences, about 18% appearing once. This sequence originates from a woman between 18 and 29 years old with Graves' hyperthyroidism. The sequenced sample consisted of blood. The chain links TRBV12-3 or TRBV12-4 to TRBJ2-2, with D hard to call. CDR3 protein: CASRERANTGELFF. Here the CDR3 DNA reads TGTGCCAGCAGGGAACGGGCTAACACCGGGGAGCTGTTTTTT.